A single sample is the source of the 27 T cell receptor beta chains below, sequenced in a study of response to subunit inactivated influenza vaccine. TCRdb called the RT-PCR reads again in MiXCR, with one record for every CDR3 protein. The sample lists approximately 480,000 distinct CDR3 sequences; approximately 11% were seen once. Material: PBMCs from blood, obtained 45 days after vaccination. Every receptor here comes from a man in his fifties or sixties who received an inactivated influenza vaccine.

This clonotype was counted ten times or more. This chain uses TRBV12-3 or TRBV12-4 with TRBJ2-5, with D maybe TRBD2 (6 bases). CDR3 length equals 14 residues. V was clipped by 3 bases and J by 5 bases, with 13 bases between them. CDR3 sequence (DNA): TGTGCCAGCAGTTTCGGAGGTGGGGGGGAGACCCAGTACTTC. As protein: CASSFGGGGETQYF.

The chain joins TRBV4-3 to TRBJ2-1; 9 bases agree with TRBD2. This CDR3 spans 13 amino acids. CDR1 LGHNA and CDR2 YSLEER come from the germline V gene. V lost 3 bases and J lost 15; bases outside the gene matches: 9. In DNA form, the CDR3 reads TGCGCCAGCAGCCAGACCGGGACTAGCTCTCGGTTCTTC. Translating it yields CASSQTGTSSRFF.

This sequence joins TRBV6-1 and TRBJ2-2; D may match TRBD1 or TRBD2 (6 bases each). The CDR3 loop spans 17 amino acids. Germline loops: CDR1 MNHNS, CDR2 SASEGT. The germline V and J ends were trimmed by 5 bases and 3 bases, with 19 bases remaining between them. CDR3 region: CASSLRGWGADTGELFF. The CDR3 region has the DNA TGTGCCAGCAGTCTCCGGGGGTGGGGGGCGGACACCGGGGAGCTGTTTTTT.

V usage is TRBV3-1 and J usage is TRBJ2-1, with 9 bases aligning to TRBD1. Germline lookup yields CDR1 LGHDT and CDR2 YNNKEL (reference sequence). The CDR3 totals 15 residues. V shed 5 bases and J 4 bases; nucleotides not matched to a gene: 6. The CDR3 DNA is TGTGCCAGCAGCTCACCGGGACAGGGTTACAATGAGCAGTTCTTC. The encoded protein is CASSSPGQGYNEQFF.

As regards this clonotype: The germline gene is not matched at one end of the junction; a read error may be the cause. V usage is TRBV7-7 and J usage is TRBJ1-5, with 7 bases that match TRBD1. The CDR3 runs 14 residues. CDR1 and CDR2 (germline): SSHAT, FNYEAQ (reference sequence). The chain's CDR3 is CASSLARGDQPQHF. CDR3 coding DNA: TGTGCTAGCAGCTTAGCCAGGGGGGATCAGCCCCAGCATTTT. Based on the CDR3 plus reference TRBV7-7 and TRBJ1-5, the full variable domain is GAGVSQSPRYKVTKRGQDVTLRCDPISSHATLYWYQQALGQGPEFLTYFNYEAQPDKSGLPSDRFSAERPEGSISTLTIQRTEQRDSAMYRCASSLARGDQPQHFGDGTRLSIL.

This clonotype was counted a few times. V usage is TRBV7-9 and J usage is TRBJ2-3, with D tentatively TRBD1 (6 bases). The CDR3 consists of 17 residues. The germline V gene encodes CDR1 SEHNR and CDR2 FQNEAQ (reference sequence). V was cut by 0 bases and J by 4 bases, with 17 bases left in between. CDR3 sequence: CASSLAVGRGSADTQYF. CDR3 DNA: TGTGCCAGCAGCTTAGCGGTTGGCAGGGGTTCCGCAGATACGCAGTATTTT.

This clonotype occurred a few times. This chain joins TRBV3-1 and TRBJ2-2, with TRBD1 matching 8 bases. After removal of 4 bases from V and 3 bases from J, the junction contained 16 bases not matched to a gene. The CDR3 contains 19 residues. Germline-derived CDR1 and CDR2 are LGHDT and YNNKEL (reference sequence). The CDR3: CASSPPYWDRRRHTGELFF. The CDR3 nucleotides read TGTGCCAGCAGCCCCCCTTACTGGGACAGGAGACGCCACACCGGGGAGCTGTTTTTT. The variable domain in full, with the rest retrieved from reference TRBV3-1 and TRBJ2-2, is DTAVSQTPKYLVTQMGNDKSIKCEQNLGHDTMYWYKQDSKKFLKIMFSYNNKELIINETVPNRFSPKSPDKAHLNLHINSLELGDSAVYFCASSPPYWDRRRHTGELFFGEGSRLTVL.

The chain carries TRBV20-1 and TRBJ2-1; the match to TRBD2 covers 14 bases. With V trimmed by 6 bases and J by 8 bases, 9 bases remained unmatched. This CDR3 spans 15 amino acids. CDR1 and CDR2 (germline): DFQATT, SNEGSKA (reference sequence). The CDR3 coding sequence is TGCAGTGCCCGCCCGGGACTAGCGGGAGCCCATGAGCAGTTCTTC. Amino acids: CSARPGLAGAHEQFF.

This clonotype was recorded at least ten times. The chain couples TRBV29-1 to TRBJ1-4; 7 bases line up with TRBD1. The CDR3 spans 13 residues. The trim removed 7 bases at V and 5 bases at J, leaving 7 bases unmatched. Germline CDR1 is SQVTM and CDR2 is ANQGSEA. CDR3 nucleotide sequence: TGCAGCGGGACGGACAGGAGAAATGAAAAACTGTTTTTT. This codes for CSGTDRRNEKLFF.

The J gene is TRBJ2-3, the V gene TRBV27; the D gene is possibly TRBD1 (6 bases). Germline V gene data show CDR1 as MNHEY and CDR2 as SMNVEV (reference sequence). V lost 0 bases and J 5 bases, leaving 12 bases between the germline ends. The CDR3 spans 15 residues. The CDR3 bases are TGTGCCAGCAGTTTATCGTGGAGAGGGGGAGATACGCAGTATTTT. Translated: CASSLSWRGGDTQYF.

There are a few counts of this clonotype. V gene TRBV7-3 combines with J gene TRBJ2-1; 11 bases line up with TRBD2. Germline V gene lookup returns CDR1 SGHTA and CDR2 FQGTGA. Trimming removed 2 bases from V and 6 bases from J; junction bases left unmatched: 6. The CDR3 spans 16 residues. The CDR3 nucleotides read TGTGCCAGCAGCTTAGGTCCTAGCGGGAGGTTCAATGAGCAGTTCTTC. This codes for CASSLGPSGRFNEQFF.

In its sample, this clonotype was seen a few times. The CDR3 DNA reads as TGTGCCATCAGTGAGGCGACAGGAGGACAGGGTCAGTATTTT. Its protein is CAISEATGGQGQYF. This rearrangement joins TRBV10-3 to TRBJ2-3, with 8 bases aligning to TRBD1. Germline V gene sequence: CDR1 ENHRY, CDR2 SYGVKD. V lost 2 bases to trimming and J lost 12 bases; unmatched junction nucleotides: 10. The CDR3 runs to 14 residues.

The chain uses TRBV28 and TRBJ2-7; D not certain. CDR3 length: 11 amino acids. V was pared by 6 bases and J by 3 bases, with 6 bases between. CDR1 MDHEN and CDR2 SYDVKM come from the germline V gene. The CDR3 coding sequence is TGTGCCAGCAGGACCTTCTACGAGCAGTACTTC. Translated: CASRTFYEQYF.

This clonotype has only a few counts. This chain links TRBV6-1 with TRBJ2-2; either TRBD1 or TRBD2 may supply D (5 bases each). The CDR3 consists of 14 residues. Trimming removed 6 bases from V and 1 base from J, with 9 bases in between. The V gene's germline CDR1 is MNHNS and CDR2 SASEGT. CDR3 in DNA: TGTGCCAGCAGACTAGGACAGAACACCGGGGAGCTGTTTTTT. This sequence encodes CASRLGQNTGELFF.

The chain links TRBV20-1 to TRBJ1-5; D is perhaps TRBD1 (5 bases). CDR3 length equals 12 residues. The germline V gene has CDR1 DFQATT and CDR2 SNEGSKA (reference sequence). The V and J ends lost 1 base and 8 bases respectively, with 9 bases between them. This CDR3 is CSARAGWEPQHF. The CDR3, as DNA: TGCAGTGCTAGAGCAGGGTGGGAGCCCCAGCATTTT.

The chain employs TRBV30 and TRBJ1-3, with 7 bases aligning to TRBD1. This CDR3 contains 14 residues. The germline V gene has CDR1 GTSNPN and CDR2 SVGIG (reference sequence). With 3 bases clipped from V and 11 bases from J, the junction kept 13 bases outside the gene matches. CDR3 DNA sequence: TGTGCCTGGAGGGTAGGGACAGTCCCGAGCCCCATATATTTT. Protein: CAWRVGTVPSPIYF.

The chain carries TRBV3-1 and TRBJ1-4; 9 positions match TRBD1. CDR1 LGHDT and CDR2 YNNKEL come from the germline V gene (reference sequence). The junction had 5 bases not matched to a gene; V was cut back by 4 bases and J by 5 bases. CDR3 size: 15 residues. The CDR3 protein is CASSLTGQGNEKLFF. CDR3 DNA sequence: TGTGCCAGCAGCCTGACGGGACAGGGCAATGAAAAACTGTTTTTT.

V and J are TRBV9 and TRBJ1-4; no clear D gene. Germline V lookup: CDR1 SGDLS, CDR2 YYNGEE. CDR3 length equals 16 residues. V dropped 3 bases and J dropped 0 bases, with 12 bases sitting between them. CDR3 region: CASSARGSATNEKLFF. CDR3 in DNA: TGTGCCAGCAGCGCCCGCGGCAGCGCAACTAATGAAAAACTGTTTTTT.

This clonotype was seen only a few times. The V and J genes are TRBV29-1 and TRBJ1-2, with 7 bases fitting TRBD1. The junction had 6 bases not matched to a gene; V was cut back by 0 bases and J by 2 bases. The CDR3 consists of 15 residues. CDR1 and CDR2 (germline): SQVTM, ANQGSEA. CDR3 bases: TGCAGCGTTGAAGATCGGGAGACAGGGAACTATGGCTACACCTTC. This encodes CSVEDRETGNYGYTF.

The CDR3 nucleotides read TGTGCCAGCAGCTTACTAGGGGAGAGCACAGATACGCAGTATTTT. It translates to CASSLLGESTDTQYF. This rearrangement joins TRBV7-9 to TRBJ2-3, with D perhaps assigned TRBD1 or TRBD2 (5 bases each). Looked up from germline, CDR1 is SEHNR and CDR2 is FQNEAQ (reference sequence). The CDR3 is 15 residues long. Trimming shortened V by 2 bases and J by 0 bases, and 9 bases separated the two germline ends.

This clonotype was seen only a few times. The chain uses TRBV5-5 and TRBJ2-1; a weak D match, TRBD2 (6 bases). The V end lost 4 bases, the J end lost 8 bases, and 19 bases lay between the germline ends. Germline V gene data show CDR1 as SGHKS and CDR2 as YYEKEE (reference sequence). The CDR3 loop spans 15 amino acids. CDR3 region: CASSPGVRDGYEQFF. The CDR3 nucleotides are TGTGCCAGCAGCCCCGGGGTGCGGGATGGCTATGAGCAGTTCTTC.

This clonotype has just a few counts. The rearrangement joins TRBV6-1 to TRBJ1-3; 8 bases match TRBD1. This CDR3 region has 14 residues. The V gene end was trimmed by 10 bases and the J gene end by 3 bases; junction bases not matched to a gene: 8. Germline CDR1 reads MNHNS; CDR2 reads SASEGT. The DNA of the CDR3 is TGTGCCACCAGACAGGGGTCATTTGGAAACACCATATATTTT. Its protein is CATRQGSFGNTIYF.

The chain employs TRBV12-3 or TRBV12-4 and TRBJ2-7; the D call may be TRBD1 or TRBD2 (5 bases each). The CDR3 length is 15 residues. V lost 5 bases to trimming and J lost 8 bases, with 22 bases between them. CDR3 bases: TGTGCCAGCAGTCCGACCCCCCGGGGACCCTGGCAGCAGTACTTC. It codes for CASSPTPRGPWQQYF.

This clonotype has more than one count but fewer than ten. This chain connects TRBV29-1 to TRBJ2-7, with TRBD2 matching 12 bases. The CDR3 is 17 residues long. V gave up 6 bases and J gave up 1 base; unmatched junction bases: 13. Germline CDR1 SQVTM, CDR2 ANQGSEA. CDR3: CSVLRLAGVGWSYEQYF. The CDR3 coding sequence is TGCAGCGTCCTTCGACTAGCGGGAGTGGGTTGGTCCTACGAGCAGTACTTC.

The chain links TRBV7-9 to TRBJ1-1, with D perhaps matching TRBD1 (5 bases). Trimming pared 3 bases from V and 4 bases from J, leaving 15 bases between. The CDR3 covers 15 residues. The germline V gene encodes CDR1 SEHNR and CDR2 FQNEAQ (reference sequence). CDR3 DNA: TGTGCCAGCAGCTTTCAGGGCGTCCGGACCACTGAAGCTTTCTTT. Its translation: CASSFQGVRTTEAFF.

The rearrangement links TRBV30 to TRBJ1-1; 8 nucleotides align to TRBD1. In germline, CDR1 is GTSNPN, CDR2 SVGIG (reference sequence). The CDR3 sequence is 15 residues long. The ends lost 1 base at V and 2 bases at J; junction bases unmatched: 6. The CDR3 is CAWSAPGTGNTEAFF. The CDR3, as DNA: TGTGCCTGGAGTGCCCCCGGGACAGGAAACACTGAAGCTTTCTTT. Variable domain in full (rest from reference TRBV30 and TRBJ1-1): SQTIHQWPATLVQPVGSPLSLECTVEGTSNPNLYWYRQAAGRGLQLLFYSVGIGQISSEVPQNLSASRPQDRQFILSSKKLLLSDSGFYLCAWSAPGTGNTEAFFGQGTRLTVV.

This clonotype was counted between two and nine times. The chain recombines TRBV7-6 with TRBJ2-7, with D tentatively TRBD2 (5 bases). Looked up from germline, CDR1 is SGHVS and CDR2 is FNYEAQ. The CDR3 is 17 amino acids. Trimming stripped 1 base from V and 5 bases from J, with 21 bases between. The CDR3 DNA follows: TGTGCCAGCAGCTTAGAGGGCCACAATATCGCGCGGGACGAGCAGTACTTC. Protein sequence: CASSLEGHNIARDEQYF.